These T cell receptor beta chains were read from a single sample in a study of cytomegalovirus exposure and HLA in healthy donors. TCRdb's table, derived via immunoSEQ multiplex PCR, lists solely in-frame clones and lacks some. The table shows about 160,000 clones, with approximately 80% occurring only once. Material: PBMCs. Every receptor here comes from a man between 25 and 39 years old in good health and CMV-seropositive. Each CDR3 is given with its conserved first and last residue. The order of the fields is V gene, CDR3 protein.

TRBV4-1	CASSQPPGNTGELFF
TRBV28	CASSFSTSGDSYEQYF
TRBV15	CATSRAGRLDTEAFF
TRBV5-1	CASSADSMNTEAFF
TRBV2	CASRPQGGTGGSPLHF
TRBV9	CASSALQGITEAFF
TRBV10-3	CAISVEGGRRNEQFF
TRBV30	CAWSVESNQPQHF
TRBV19	CASSPGQHYEQYF
TRBV7-8	CASSPLQAGTFSYEQYF
TRBV30	CAWKGSGQTQYF
TRBV5-6	CASSRGSTEAFF
TRBV5-6	CASSLAGTPPLHF
TRBV11-2	CASSEVGQGKETQYF
TRBV4-1	CASSHQVNTEAFF
TRBV7-7	CASSARDRGLGEQYF
TRBV30	CAWSPRLAGDYEQYF
TRBV4-3	CASSQERTSPNSPLHF
TRBV5-6	CASRKIGTDYGYTF
TRBV21-1	CASSKDPPEKRWAYEQYF
TRBV2	CASKPTSGAGDTQYF
TRBV4-3	CASSQDRPTRSSSPLHF
TRBV5-6	CASSRLAGGIYEQYF
TRBV5-6	CASSLGGASYEQYF
TRBV7-9	CASSRDSRNQPQHF
TRBV4-3	CASSQDLSDTEAFF
TRBV28	CASSLWTSGPGGKLFF